Below are 21 T cell receptor beta chains sequenced from a single sample in a study of blood T cells in healthy people across ages. For the second PCR, which ran for about 6 to 11 cycles, a sample-barcoded 5' primer and a J-beta primer mix were used. TCRdb re-called the 5' RACE reads with MiXCR, one entry per CDR3 protein. The sample shows some 890,000 distinct CDR3 sequences, 25% to 35% of them seen only once. The same sample was also used in a study of T cells of mothers and their children.

The source material was blood. These receptors were obtained from a woman in her thirties or forties in good health.

With respect to this clonotype: This may be a read error, as it is one base from a much larger clone. The J gene is TRBJ2-7, the V gene TRBV7-8; possibly TRBD2 for D (6 bases). The V end was cut by 11 bases, the J end by 0 bases, with 14 bases between. Germline CDR1 reads SGHVS; CDR2 reads FQNEAQ. The CDR3 sequence is 13 residues long. DNA of the CDR3: TGTGCCGCACAACGGCGGGACTCCTACGAGCAGTACTTC. As protein: CAAQRRDSYEQYF.

This chain joins TRBV12-3 or TRBV12-4 and TRBJ1-5; TRBD1 agrees at 10 bases. Unmatched junction bases numbered 5, after V lost 4 bases and J lost 2 bases. The CDR3 runs to 16 residues. Written as DNA, the CDR3 is TGTGCCAGCAGTTGGGAGACAGGGGGCGGCAATCAGCCCCAGCATTTT. Translation: CASSWETGGGNQPQHF.

The gene calls are TRBV9 and TRBJ2-1; TRBD2 matches at 8 bases. The V segment lost 2 bases and the J segment 4 bases; nucleotides outside the gene matches: 5. Germline V lookup: CDR1 SGDLS, CDR2 YYNGEE. The length of the CDR3 is 15 residues. CDR3 DNA: TGTGCCAGCAGCGTTCGGGAGGGTCTATACAATGAGCAGTTCTTC. This sequence encodes CASSVREGLYNEQFF. Combining the CDR3 with reference TRBV9 and TRBJ2-1 gives the whole variable domain DSGVTQTPKHLITATGQRVTLRCSPRSGDLSVYWYQQSLDQGLQFLIQYYNGEERAKGNILERFSAQQFPDLHSELNLSSLELGDSALYFCASSVREGLYNEQFFGPGTRLTVL.

This clonotype was found a few times. The chain links TRBV12-5 to TRBJ2-3; 9 bases match TRBD2. Germline V gene data show CDR1 as LGHNT and CDR2 as FRNRAP. V shed 5 bases, J shed 2 bases, and the junction held 5 bases outside the gene matches. The CDR3 loop spans 15 amino acids. CDR3 in DNA: TGTGCTAGTGGTACCGGGACTAGCCTCACAGATACGCAGTATTTT. Amino acid sequence: CASGTGTSLTDTQYF.

This clonotype was seen a handful of times. V and J are TRBV18 and TRBJ1-3; weak D call: TRBD1 (5 bases). In germline, CDR1 is KGHSH, CDR2 LQKENI. This CDR3 region has 15 residues. V shed 6 bases and J shed 7 bases, with 19 bases lying between them. CDR3 DNA sequence: TGTGCCAGCTCGCCAACGACAGACTCAAGTAACACCATATATTTT. Translating it yields CASSPTTDSSNTIYF.

V gene TRBV6-6 combines with J gene TRBJ1-2; D is uncertain. Germline-derived CDR1 and CDR2 are MNHNY and SVGAGI (reference sequence). V dropped 3 bases and J dropped 6 bases, with 5 bases sitting between them. This CDR3 comprises 11 residues. The DNA for the CDR3 is TGTGCCAGCAGTTATCGACATGGCTACACCTTC. Its translation is CASSYRHGYTF.

The genes are TRBV7-2 and TRBJ2-5; D assignment may be TRBD1 or TRBD2 (7 bases each). This CDR3 is built from 15 residues. The ends were cut back, 1 base at V and 11 bases at J, with 20 bases in the middle. The germline V gene has CDR1 SGHTA and CDR2 FQGNSA. The CDR3 nucleotides read TGTGCCAGCAGCTTAGGAGGGGGCTCACGGGGGGAGCAGTACTTC. Residues: CASSLGGGSRGEQYF.

This clonotype was counted ten times or more. CDR3 amino acids: CASSYTPAGYNEQFF. Written as DNA, the CDR3 is TGTGCCAGCAGCTACACGCCGGCGGGGTACAATGAGCAGTTCTTC. The gene calls are TRBV7-2 and TRBJ2-1; D is perhaps TRBD2 (6 bases). This CDR3 contains 15 residues. From germline, CDR1 is SGHTA and CDR2 FQGNSA. Deletions cut 4 bases from V and 4 bases from J, with 14 bases between.

This clonotype is a singleton in its sample. At one boundary the junction diverges from the germline segment, which might be a read error. The chain combines TRBV7-6 with TRBJ2-4; D is unresolved. The CDR3 has 14 residues. CDR1 and CDR2 from the germline V gene are SGHVS and FNYEAQ. In DNA, the CDR3 is TGTGCCGGCAGCGCCCACGGTACTCGACTTGAGCAGTACTTC. Translating it yields CAGSAHGTRLEQYF.

There are a few counts of this clonotype. The chain recombines TRBV18 with TRBJ2-1; 11 positions agree with TRBD2. CDR1 is KGHSH and CDR2 is LQKENI in the germline V gene. The V gene end was trimmed by 5 bases and the J gene end by 7 bases; junction bases not matched to a gene: 13. The CDR3 is made up of 17 amino acids. CDR3 sequence reads: CASSKGLAESLGNEQFF. The CDR3 region has the DNA TGTGCCAGCTCAAAGGGACTAGCGGAATCTTTAGGGAATGAGCAGTTCTTC.

The chain couples TRBV11-1 to TRBJ2-7, with TRBD2 matching over 7 bases. The junction had 4 bases not matched to a gene; V was cut back by 0 bases and J by 2 bases. From germline, CDR1 is SGHAT and CDR2 FQDESV (reference sequence). CDR3 size: 15 residues. The CDR3 DNA reads as TGTGCCAGCAGCTTAGCCGGGGGGATAACCTACGAGCAGTACTTC. It encodes CASSLAGGITYEQYF.

This clonotype was counted only a few times. The rearrangement joins TRBV28 to TRBJ1-1; perhaps TRBD1 as D (6 bases). Germline assignment: CDR1 MDHEN and CDR2 SYDVKM. V was clipped by 5 bases and J by 4 bases, with 17 bases between them. CDR3 length: 15 amino acids. As DNA, the CDR3 is TGTGCCAGCAGTCTCCTTACTAGCAGGGGCACTGAAGCTTTCTTT. Translation gives CASSLLTSRGTEAFF.

This clonotype occurred a few times. In DNA, the CDR3 is TGTGCCAGCAGCTCCGGGACACACCTTGAAGCTTTCTTT. This translates into CASSSGTHLEAFF. The V call is TRBV27, the J call TRBJ1-1; possibly TRBD1 for D (6 bases). CDR1 and CDR2 from the germline V gene are MNHEY and SMNVEV (reference sequence). The CDR3 consists of 13 residues. The germline V and J ends were trimmed by 6 bases and 7 bases, with 15 bases remaining between them.

Note on this clonotype: At one of its ends the junction is not consistent with the germline gene, which may arise from a read error. This rearrangement joins TRBV20-1 to TRBJ2-3; TRBD2 is a possible D gene (5 bases). The germline V gene has CDR1 DFQATT and CDR2 SNEGSKA (reference sequence). This CDR3 has 13 residues. CDR3 loop: CSAQRSSTDTKYF. The CDR3 DNA is TGCAGTGCTCAGCGGAGCAGCACAGATACGAAGTATTTT.

V usage is TRBV12-3 or TRBV12-4 and J usage is TRBJ1-2, with TRBD1 as a possible D gene (6 bases). V lost 6 bases and J lost 6, with 14 bases in between. This CDR3 is 13 amino acids long. Here the CDR3 reads CASRPTGRNGYTF. In DNA form, the CDR3 reads TGTGCCAGCAGACCAACAGGGCGGAATGGCTACACCTTC.

The CDR3 protein is CASGAEGEQYF. The CDR3 region has the DNA TGTGCCAGCGGGGCCGAGGGCGAGCAGTACTTC. The chain couples TRBV28 to TRBJ2-7, with D perhaps being TRBD1 or TRBD2 (5 bases each). CDR3 length: 11 residues. The V and J ends lost 8 bases and 6 bases respectively, with 11 bases between them. CDR1 MDHEN and CDR2 SYDVKM come from the germline V gene.

The chain has TRBV6-1 and TRBJ2-2; 7 nucleotides align to TRBD2. V shed 3 bases, J shed 5 bases, and the junction held 3 bases outside the gene matches. Germline values: CDR1 MNHNS, CDR2 SASEGT. The CDR3 totals 14 residues. DNA for the CDR3: TGTGCCAGCAGTGAGAGCGGGGTAACCGGGGAGCTGTTTTTT. It encodes CASSESGVTGELFF.

This clonotype was seen a few times. DNA for the CDR3: TGTGCCAGCAGCCCGAGGGACGGGCCGACCCAGTACTTC. This sequence encodes CASSPRDGPTQYF. The chain links TRBV5-6 to TRBJ2-5, with D perhaps being TRBD1 or TRBD2 (5 bases each). Germline V gene lookup returns CDR1 SGHDT and CDR2 YYEEEE. The CDR3 contains 13 residues. Trimming took off 4 bases at V and 7 bases at J, with 14 bases between the two ends.

Comment on this clonotype: Being one base from a much bigger clone, this may be a read error. The J gene is TRBJ2-7, the V gene TRBV29-1, with TRBD1 matching over 7 bases. The CDR3 is 14 residues long. J lost 0 bases, V lost 6 bases, and 8 bases had no gene match. In germline, CDR1 is SQVTM, CDR2 ANQGSEA. The CDR3 bases are TGCAGCGTCTGGGGACAGAGGAGCTCCTACGAGCAGTACTTC. Its protein product is CSVWGQRSSYEQYF.

The chain has TRBV7-9 and TRBJ1-1; no reliable D call. This CDR3 spans 14 amino acids. Trimming removed 3 bases at V and 3 bases at J, with 11 bases between. Germline V CDR1 and CDR2: SEHNR, FQNEAQ (reference sequence). The CDR3 spells CASSFGSRDTEAFF. The CDR3, as DNA: TGTGCCAGCAGCTTCGGATCCCGAGACACTGAAGCTTTCTTT.

The V call is TRBV4-1, the J call TRBJ2-7; 7 nucleotides line up with TRBD1. The J call may be mistaken, given a closer DNA end match to TRBJ2-5. Germline CDR1 reads MGHRA; CDR2 reads YSYEKL. The CDR3 length is 16 residues. The CDR3, as DNA: TGCGCCAGCAGCCAAGGTCTACAGAGACAGGGAGAGACCCAGTACTTC. Translated: CASSQGLQRQGETQYF.